This is a list of T cell receptor beta chains from one sample in a study of lymphopenia after photon versus proton radiotherapy. This table comes from immunoSEQ multiplex PCR, and its TCRdb copy is limited to in-frame clones, with some not included. The sample holds 25,000 to 30,000 clones, around 82% seen once. The input for sequencing was peripheral blood, taken from a patient treated with photon-based radiotherapy. The receptors stem from a man aged 50 or older with gastric cancer. The CDR3 runs from the conserved cysteine through the conserved F or W. D genes are given only for firm matches. Rows give clone size only sometimes, using once, few, many, or a class for an expanded clone.

V gene,D gene,clone size,J gene,CDR3 protein,CDR3 DNA
TRBV25-1,-,-,TRBJ2-5,CASSVGLKTQYF,TGTGCCAGCAGTGTGGGGTTGAAGACCCAGTACTTC
TRBV14,TRBD2,-,TRBJ2-2,CASSRLAGGQFVELFF,TGTGCCAGCAGCCGACTAGCGGGGGGGCAATTTGTGGAGCTGTTTTTT
TRBV5-1,-,once,TRBJ2-3,CASSLDGGDTQYF,TGCGCCAGCAGCTTGGATGGGGGAGATACGCAGTATTTT
TRBV19,-,-,TRBJ1-6,CASRLEKNSPLHF,TGTGCCAGTAGGTTGGAAAAAAATTCACCCCTCCACTTT
TRBV7-9,-,-,TRBJ2-1,CASSAGTYYNEQFF,TGTGCCAGCAGCGCCGGGACTTACTACAATGAGCAGTTCTTC
TRBV15,-,-,TRBJ1-1,CATSRALNTEAFF,TGTGCCACCAGCAGAGCTTTGAACACTGAAGCTTTCTTT
TRBV13,TRBD1,medium-sized,TRBJ2-7,CASSLSGQGAYEQYF,TGTGCCAGCAGCTTATCGGGACAGGGGGCCTACGAGCAGTACTTC
TRBV30,-,-,TRBJ1-2,CAWSVEVNYGYTF,TGTGCCTGGAGTGTGGAGGTTAACTATGGCTACACCTTC
TRBV11-3,-,few,TRBJ2-2,CASEDKGDTGELFF,TGTGCCAGCGAGGACAAAGGGGACACCGGGGAGCTGTTTTTT
TRBV14,-,few,TRBJ2-7,CASSQALGGVISYEQYF,TGTGCCAGCAGCCAAGCCTTGGGGGGAGTCATCTCCTACGAGCAGTACTTC
TRBV9,TRBD1,-,TRBJ2-3,CASSGTGGGTDTQYF,TGTGCCAGCAGCGGGACAGGGGGGGGCACAGATACGCAGTATTTT
TRBV5-5,TRBD1,-,TRBJ1-5,CASSLAGGGNQPQHF,TGTGCCAGCAGCTTGGCAGGGGGTGGCAATCAGCCCCAGCATTTT
TRBV5-1,-,-,TRBJ2-5,CASSRGPYQETQYF,TGCGCCAGCAGCCGCGGACCGTACCAAGAGACCCAGTACTTC
TRBV18,-,-,TRBJ1-3,CASSPSRGAGNTIYF,TGTGCCAGCTCACCATCACGGGGGGCTGGAAACACCATATATTTT
TRBV11-2,TRBD1,-,TRBJ2-2,CASSLDRQGANTGELFF,TGTGCCAGCAGCTTAGATAGGCAGGGGGCCAACACCGGGGAGCTGTTTTTT
TRBV7-2,-,-,TRBJ2-7,CASSLSVGSYEQYF,TGTGCCAGCAGCCTATCCGTGGGCTCCTACGAGCAGTACTTC
TRBV18,TRBD2,-,TRBJ2-5,CASSPPGLADQETQYF,TGTGCCAGCTCACCACCGGGACTAGCGGACCAAGAGACCCAGTACTTC
TRBV5-1,-,-,TRBJ1-1,CASSLNQGGEAFF,TGCGCCAGCAGCTTGAATCAGGGAGGCGAAGCTTTCTTT
TRBV7-3,TRBD1,-,TRBJ2-2,CASSLTGDRVTNTGELFF,TGTGCCAGCAGCTTAACGGGGGACAGGGTAACGAACACCGGGGAGCTGTTTTTT
TRBV5-6,-,few,TRBJ1-1,CASSLEGVLNTEAFF,TGTGCCAGCAGCTTGGAGGGAGTACTGAACACTGAAGCTTTCTTT
TRBV14,-,-,TRBJ2-3,CASSQEVPRPQYF,TGTGCCAGCAGCCAAGAAGTTCCGCGCCCTCAGTATTTT
TRBV30,-,-,TRBJ2-5,CAWGAPTVHQETQYF,TGTGCCTGGGGTGCCCCAACAGTCCACCAAGAGACCCAGTACTTC
TRBV2,-,-,TRBJ2-5,CASSEGGRAETQYF,TGTGCCAGCAGTGAAGGAGGCAGGGCGGAGACCCAGTACTTC
TRBV19,-,-,TRBJ1-1,CASKSFDSFMNTEAFF,TGTGCCAGTAAGTCGTTTGACAGTTTCATGAACACTGAAGCTTTCTTT
TRBV6-1,-,-,TRBJ1-2,CASSEYANYGYTF,TGTGCCAGCAGTGAATACGCTAACTATGGCTACACCTTC
TRBV29-1,TRBD1,-,TRBJ2-2,CSPARDRDTGELFF,TGCAGCCCCGCCCGGGACAGGGATACCGGGGAGCTGTTTTTT
TRBV2,-,once,TRBJ2-6,CASIKEPSSGANVLTF,TGTGCCAGCATAAAGGAACCCTCCTCTGGGGCCAACGTCCTGACTTTC
TRBV19,-,-,TRBJ1-4,CASRAAGRGDEKLFF,TGTGCCAGTAGGGCGGCGGGCAGGGGAGATGAAAAACTGTTTTTT
TRBV5-4,TRBD1,-,TRBJ2-5,CASSPGTGQGWETQYF,TGTGCCAGCAGCCCCGGTACCGGACAGGGGTGGGAGACCCAGTACTTC